Listed here are 32 T cell receptor beta chains from one sample, sequenced in a study of human T cells and chemical hapten exposure. One entry per CDR3 protein, called by TCRdb with MiXCR from the RACE reads. The sample shows under 90,000 distinct CDR3 sequences, over 6.5% of them seen only once. Described time point: healthy volunteer bleed at 6 weeks. Someone pulled total RNA out of unfractionated whole blood. Sequenced input: whole blood. These receptors all come from a male donor in good health. Some clones in this sample may be carry-over from other donors' samples.

In its sample, this clonotype was seen a few times. This chain connects TRBV20-1 to TRBJ2-7, with TRBD2 identical over 8 bases. This CDR3 contains 16 residues. The germline gives CDR1 DFQATT, CDR2 SNEGSKA (reference sequence). V lost 6 bases and J lost 2; bases outside the gene matches: 15. The CDR3 spells CSASTLSGIEAYEQYF. The CDR3, as DNA: TGCAGTGCGAGCACCCTTAGCGGGATCGAAGCCTACGAGCAGTACTTC.

Concerning this clonotype: A much larger clone lies a single base off, so this may be a read error. The chain joins TRBV7-9 to TRBJ2-1; D gene ambiguous. Germline V gene sequence: CDR1 SEHNR, CDR2 FQNEAQ (reference sequence). The CDR3 length is 17 residues. V was pared by 5 bases and J by 9 bases, with 26 bases between. CDR3: CASSPPFFLFVMSEQFF. The CDR3 coding sequence is TGTGCCAGCAGCCCACCCTTTTTCCTGTTCGTTATGAGTGAGCAGTTCTTC.

This clonotype showed up just a few times. The chain is built from TRBV12-3 or TRBV12-4 and TRBJ2-7; either TRBD1 or TRBD2 may supply D (5 bases each). The CDR3 covers 14 residues. V lost 10 bases and J lost 5, with 21 bases in between. CDR3 sequence (DNA): TGTGCCATCAACAAACGGGACGGCCAGAACGAGCAGTACTTC. This encodes CAINKRDGQNEQYF.

This clonotype has more than one count but fewer than ten. The rearrangement links TRBV20-1 to TRBJ1-5, with 7 bases identical to TRBD1. Germline V lookup: CDR1 DFQATT, CDR2 SNEGSKA (reference sequence). The length of the CDR3 is 15 residues. The trim removed 0 bases at V and 0 bases at J, leaving 2 bases unmatched. DNA of the CDR3: TGCAGTGCTAGAGACAGGGGGACTAGCAATCAGCCCCAGCATTTT. It is translated as CSARDRGTSNQPQHF.

The J gene is TRBJ2-3, the V gene TRBV20-1; D tentatively fits TRBD1 or TRBD2 (5 bases each). CDR1 is DFQATT, CDR2 SNEGSKA, per germline (reference sequence). This CDR3 contains 13 residues. Written as DNA, the CDR3 is TGCAGCGCAACGGGACCCCATAAAAATACGCAGTATTTT. Amino acids: CSATGPHKNTQYF.

The sample holds a few counts of this clonotype. V is TRBV7-9 and J is TRBJ1-1; possibly TRBD1 for D (5 bases). This CDR3 contains 13 residues. Trimming pared 1 base from V and 9 bases from J, leaving 12 bases between. In germline, CDR1 is SEHNR, CDR2 FQNEAQ (reference sequence). The CDR3 coding sequence is TGTGCCAGCAGCTTAGGGAATAGGGACCAAGCTTTCTTT. Translation gives CASSLGNRDQAFF. Combining the CDR3 with reference TRBV7-9 and TRBJ1-1 gives the whole variable domain DTGVSQNPRHKITKRGQNVTFRCDPISEHNRLYWYRQTLGQGPEFLTYFQNEAQLEKSRLLSDRFSAERPKGSFSTLEIQRTEQGDSAMYLCASSLGNRDQAFFGQGTRLTVV.

In its sample, this clonotype was seen a few times. The genes are TRBV7-8 and TRBJ1-5, with 7 nucleotides matching TRBD1. V trimming: 1 base; J trimming: 0 bases; junction bases outside the gene matches: 3. CDR1 SGHVS and CDR2 FQNEAQ come from the germline V gene. This CDR3 comprises 16 residues. As DNA, the CDR3 is TGTGCCAGCAGCTTAGGGGACAGATATAGCAATCAGCCCCAGCATTTT. Translating gives CASSLGDRYSNQPQHF.

The genes are TRBV11-2 and TRBJ1-5; 8 nucleotides align to TRBD1. Germline V CDR1 and CDR2: SGHAT, FQNNGV. The length of the CDR3 is 15 residues. V lost 5 bases to trimming and J lost 4 bases; unmatched junction nucleotides: 7. CDR3 amino acids: CASSAGTGGNQPQHF. The CDR3 DNA reads TGTGCCAGCAGCGCCGGTACAGGGGGGAATCAGCCCCAGCATTTT.

The chain is built from TRBV13 and TRBJ2-1; the D is unclear. Germline CDR1 reads PRHDT; CDR2 reads FYEKMQ (reference sequence). Trimming left V 2 bases short and J 0 bases short, with 11 bases between. CDR3 length equals 16 residues. The CDR3 spells CASSLPGSSSYNEQFF. CDR3 DNA sequence: TGTGCCAGCAGCTTACCAGGTTCCAGCTCCTACAATGAGCAGTTCTTC.

V is TRBV27 and J is TRBJ2-3; 7 nucleotides match TRBD2. The trim removed 5 bases at V and 2 bases at J, leaving 16 bases unmatched. The CDR3 has 18 amino acids. Germline values: CDR1 MNHEY, CDR2 SMNVEV (reference sequence). CDR3 sequence reads: CASSIDPRLADITDTQYF. The DNA of the CDR3 is TGTGCCAGCAGTATAGACCCTAGGCTAGCGGATATCACAGATACGCAGTATTTT.

Many counts were recorded for this clonotype. J is TRBJ1-2 and V is TRBV14, with 7 bases that match TRBD1. The germline CDR1 and CDR2 sequences are SGHDN and FVKESK. This CDR3 comprises 13 residues. V lost 3 bases to trimming and J lost 5 bases; unmatched junction nucleotides: 3. CDR3 DNA: TGTGCCAGCAGCCAGGGACAGAGTTATGGCTACACCTTC. Translated, it gives CASSQGQSYGYTF.

Concerning this clonotype: A much larger clone lies one base from this, so it may be a read error. The genes are TRBV5-1 and TRBJ2-5; 8 bases are shared with TRBD1. Germline loops: CDR1 SGHRS, CDR2 YFSETQ. This CDR3 has 14 amino acids. The CDR3 DNA reads TGCGCCAGCGGCCACAGGGGGTGGTGGGAGACCCAGTGCTTC. Amino acid sequence: CASGHRGWWETQCF. The full variable domain, with the rest looked up from reference TRBV5-1 and TRBJ2-5, is KAGVTQTPRYLIKTRGQQVTLSCSPISGHRSVSWYQQTPGQGLQFLFEYFSETQRNKGNFPGRFSGRQFSNSRSEMNVSTLELGDSALYLCASGHRGWWETQCFGPGTRLLVL.

V and J are TRBV3-1 and TRBJ2-1; 12 bases agree with TRBD2. Germline CDR1 is LGHDT and CDR2 is YNNKEL (reference sequence). The CDR3 totals 18 residues. Losses at the gene ends were 1 base for V and 1 base for J; bases not matched to a gene: 5. CDR3 region: CASSQASSGRASYNEQFF. CDR3 DNA sequence: TGTGCCAGCAGCCAAGCCTCTAGCGGGAGGGCGTCCTACAATGAGCAGTTCTTC.

The count of this clonotype is one. The gene calls are TRBV6-2 or TRBV6-3 and TRBJ2-1; TRBD1 agrees at 8 bases. Trimming took 5 bases from V and 5 from J; bases not matched to a gene: 8. Germline lookup yields CDR1 MNHEY and CDR2 SVGEGT. The CDR3 totals 15 residues. Written as DNA, the CDR3 is TGTGCCAGCAGTCGTAGACAGGGGATACACAATGAGCAGTTCTTC. Protein product: CASSRRQGIHNEQFF.

This clonotype was detected ten times or more. The chain employs TRBV7-2 and TRBJ2-6; D not resolved. This CDR3 contains 14 residues. The V gene lost 1 base and the J gene lost 4 bases, with 5 bases spanning the gap. Germline-derived CDR1 and CDR2 are SGHTA and FQGNSA. CDR3: CASSLGAGANVLTF. CDR3 DNA sequence: TGTGCCAGCAGCTTAGGAGCCGGGGCCAACGTCCTGACTTTC. Full variable domain (rest looked up from reference TRBV7-2 and TRBJ2-6): GAGVSQSPSNKVTEKGKDVELRCDPISGHTALYWYRQSLGQGLEFLIYFQGNSAPDKSGLPSDRFSAERTGGSVSTLTIQRTQQEDSAVYLCASSLGAGANVLTFGAGSRLTVL.

This sequence joins TRBV12-3 or TRBV12-4 and TRBJ2-3; 9 nucleotides line up with TRBD1. After removal of 1 base from V and 6 bases from J, the junction contained 5 bases not matched to a gene. The CDR3 length is 15 residues. DNA of the CDR3: TGTGCCAGCAGTTTAGGGGACAGGGTCACTGATACGCAGTATTTT. Its translation: CASSLGDRVTDTQYF.

V usage is TRBV20-1 and J usage is TRBJ2-3, with D possibly being TRBD1 or TRBD2 (5 bases each). Per the germline V gene, CDR1 is DFQATT and CDR2 is SNEGSKA (reference sequence). The CDR3 sequence is 14 residues long. The ends were cut back, 6 bases at V and 2 bases at J, with 15 bases in the middle. CDR3 protein: CSADRSGLTDTQYF. CDR3 nucleotide sequence: TGCAGTGCCGATCGGTCGGGGCTCACAGATACGCAGTATTTT.

The chain is built from TRBV28 and TRBJ2-1; TRBD2 aligns across 9 bases. V gave up 5 bases and J gave up 2 bases; unmatched junction bases: 7. Germline values: CDR1 MDHEN, CDR2 SYDVKM. There are 16 residues in the CDR3. The CDR3 sequence: CASSPSTSGPYNEQFF. CDR3 DNA sequence: TGTGCCAGCAGTCCGTCAACTAGCGGGCCCTACAATGAGCAGTTCTTC.

This clonotype showed up many times. V gene TRBV29-1 combines with J gene TRBJ2-7; 8 bases line up with TRBD1. Germline trimming cut 6 bases from V and 2 bases from J; bases unmatched to any gene: 6. Germline-derived CDR1 and CDR2 are SQVTM and ANQGSEA. This CDR3 has 13 residues. This CDR3 is CSVAGTGAYEQYF. CDR3 coding DNA: TGCAGCGTCGCCGGGACAGGAGCCTACGAGCAGTACTTC.

CDR3 DNA: TGTGCCAGCAGCTTAGCACGGGCCTCCACTGAAGCTTTCTTT. Translated: CASSLARASTEAFF. This chain links TRBV7-6 with TRBJ1-1; no definite D call. The CDR3 length is 14 residues. V was shortened by 0 bases and J by 4 bases, with 9 bases between the two germline ends. CDR1 and CDR2 (germline): SGHVS, FNYEAQ.

This clonotype was observed a handful of times. The rearrangement uses TRBV2 and TRBJ1-6, with TRBD1 matching over 7 bases. This CDR3 is built from 16 residues. V lost 3 bases to trimming and J lost 9 bases; unmatched junction nucleotides: 11. The germline V gene encodes CDR1 SNHLY and CDR2 FYNNEI. The CDR3 coding sequence is TGTGCCAGCAGTGAGAGGACAGGATGGGGTGGTTCACCCCTCCACTTT. Protein: CASSERTGWGGSPLHF.

The chain uses TRBV27 and TRBJ1-5; 7 positions agree with TRBD1. CDR3 size: 13 residues. Looked up from germline, CDR1 is MNHEY and CDR2 is SMNVEV (reference sequence). The V segment lost 8 bases and the J segment 3 bases; nucleotides outside the gene matches: 4. CDR3 loop: CASATGDNQPQHF. CDR3 nucleotide sequence: TGTGCCAGCGCCACAGGGGACAATCAGCCCCAGCATTTT.

This clonotype showed up just a few times. The chain uses TRBV7-2 and TRBJ1-2, with 7 nucleotides matching TRBD1. This CDR3 is 14 amino acids long. CDR1 and CDR2 from the germline V gene are SGHTA and FQGNSA. V shed 4 bases and J 6 bases; nucleotides not matched to a gene: 8. The CDR3 DNA reads as TGTGCCAGCAGCTCACAGGGGTCCAATGATGGCTACACCTTC. This encodes CASSSQGSNDGYTF. Together with reference TRBV7-2 and TRBJ1-2, the CDR3 gives the full variable domain: GAGVSQSPSNKVTEKGKDVELRCDPISGHTALYWYRQSLGQGLEFLIYFQGNSAPDKSGLPSDRFSAERTGGSVSTLTIQRTQQEDSAVYLCASSSQGSNDGYTFGSGTRLTVV.

This clonotype was seen many times. The genes are TRBV6-5 and TRBJ2-7; 7 bases align to TRBD2. V lost 8 bases, J lost 2 bases, and 12 bases stayed unmatched. Germline assignment: CDR1 MNHEY and CDR2 SVGAGI. This CDR3 has 15 amino acids. The CDR3 reads CASWGGLSGTYEQYF. The CDR3 DNA reads as TGTGCCAGCTGGGGAGGGTTATCGGGGACCTACGAGCAGTACTTC.

This clonotype occurred many times. The rearrangement joins TRBV4-3 to TRBJ2-2; the D gene is possibly TRBD1 (6 bases). Germline loops: CDR1 LGHNA, CDR2 YSLEER. V lost 3 bases and J lost 1, with 6 bases in between. The CDR3 has 14 residues. For the CDR3, the DNA is TGCGCCAGCAGCCAGGGACAGAACACCGGGGAGCTGTTTTTT. It translates to CASSQGQNTGELFF.

This sequence joins TRBV29-1 and TRBJ2-1; D gene ambiguous. The CDR3 is 11 amino acids. Between the trimmed V and J ends, which lost 7 bases and 2 bases, there was a span of 6 bases. Germline values: CDR1 SQVTM, CDR2 ANQGSEA. This chain's CDR3 is CSAPTYNEQFF. The CDR3 DNA reads as TGCAGCGCCCCAACCTACAATGAGCAGTTCTTC.

DNA for the CDR3: TGTGCCAGCAGTATCACAGGGGCCCCAGATACGCAGTATTTT. Residues: CASSITGAPDTQYF. This chain joins TRBV6-2 or TRBV6-3 and TRBJ2-3; 7 positions match TRBD1. V lost 5 bases to trimming and J lost 4 bases; unmatched junction nucleotides: 6. CDR1 is MNHEY, CDR2 SVGEGT, per germline. The CDR3 runs to 14 residues.

This clonotype was seen a handful of times. The V gene is TRBV12-3 or TRBV12-4, the J gene TRBJ2-7; 7 nucleotides align to TRBD1. This CDR3 contains 12 residues. V shed 5 bases and J 6 bases; nucleotides not matched to a gene: 4. The CDR3 loop is CASSLGTVEQYF. In nucleotides, the CDR3 is TGTGCCAGCAGTCTAGGGACAGTCGAGCAGTACTTC.

The table lists this clonotype with many counts. The rearrangement links TRBV3-1 to TRBJ2-1; a possible D gene is TRBD1 (5 bases). The V end lost 0 bases, the J end lost 6 bases, and 12 bases lay between the germline ends. Per germline, CDR1 LGHDT and CDR2 YNNKEL (reference sequence). The CDR3 has 15 amino acids. The DNA of the CDR3 is TGTGCCAGCAGCCAAGATGGGGCAGGGATCAATGAGCAGTTCTTC. Residues: CASSQDGAGINEQFF.

This clonotype showed up many times. J is TRBJ1-1 and V is TRBV20-1; a possible D gene is TRBD1 (5 bases). This CDR3 comprises 13 residues. Germline-derived CDR1 and CDR2 are DFQATT and SNEGSKA (reference sequence). Trimming took off 1 base at V and 4 bases at J, with 10 bases between the two ends. The CDR3 spells CSARGGPSTEAFF. CDR3 sequence (DNA): TGCAGTGCTAGAGGGGGCCCGAGCACTGAAGCTTTCTTT.

The chain employs TRBV20-1 and TRBJ1-1; possible D gene TRBD1, 5 bases. The CDR3 is 12 residues long. The germline CDR1 and CDR2 sequences are DFQATT and SNEGSKA (reference sequence). V lost 0 bases to trimming and J lost 6 bases, with 8 bases between them. CDR3 DNA: TGCAGTGCTAGAGAGGGGGGATCTGAAGCTTTCTTT. Translating gives CSAREGGSEAFF.

This clonotype showed up just a few times. This chain connects TRBV12-3 or TRBV12-4 to TRBJ1-2; D ambiguous. This CDR3 spans 13 amino acids. V lost 3 bases, J lost 9 bases, and 14 bases lay in between. CDR3 sequence: CASSFDAVNSYTF. The CDR3 region has the DNA TGTGCCAGCAGTTTTGACGCAGTGAATAGCTACACCTTC.